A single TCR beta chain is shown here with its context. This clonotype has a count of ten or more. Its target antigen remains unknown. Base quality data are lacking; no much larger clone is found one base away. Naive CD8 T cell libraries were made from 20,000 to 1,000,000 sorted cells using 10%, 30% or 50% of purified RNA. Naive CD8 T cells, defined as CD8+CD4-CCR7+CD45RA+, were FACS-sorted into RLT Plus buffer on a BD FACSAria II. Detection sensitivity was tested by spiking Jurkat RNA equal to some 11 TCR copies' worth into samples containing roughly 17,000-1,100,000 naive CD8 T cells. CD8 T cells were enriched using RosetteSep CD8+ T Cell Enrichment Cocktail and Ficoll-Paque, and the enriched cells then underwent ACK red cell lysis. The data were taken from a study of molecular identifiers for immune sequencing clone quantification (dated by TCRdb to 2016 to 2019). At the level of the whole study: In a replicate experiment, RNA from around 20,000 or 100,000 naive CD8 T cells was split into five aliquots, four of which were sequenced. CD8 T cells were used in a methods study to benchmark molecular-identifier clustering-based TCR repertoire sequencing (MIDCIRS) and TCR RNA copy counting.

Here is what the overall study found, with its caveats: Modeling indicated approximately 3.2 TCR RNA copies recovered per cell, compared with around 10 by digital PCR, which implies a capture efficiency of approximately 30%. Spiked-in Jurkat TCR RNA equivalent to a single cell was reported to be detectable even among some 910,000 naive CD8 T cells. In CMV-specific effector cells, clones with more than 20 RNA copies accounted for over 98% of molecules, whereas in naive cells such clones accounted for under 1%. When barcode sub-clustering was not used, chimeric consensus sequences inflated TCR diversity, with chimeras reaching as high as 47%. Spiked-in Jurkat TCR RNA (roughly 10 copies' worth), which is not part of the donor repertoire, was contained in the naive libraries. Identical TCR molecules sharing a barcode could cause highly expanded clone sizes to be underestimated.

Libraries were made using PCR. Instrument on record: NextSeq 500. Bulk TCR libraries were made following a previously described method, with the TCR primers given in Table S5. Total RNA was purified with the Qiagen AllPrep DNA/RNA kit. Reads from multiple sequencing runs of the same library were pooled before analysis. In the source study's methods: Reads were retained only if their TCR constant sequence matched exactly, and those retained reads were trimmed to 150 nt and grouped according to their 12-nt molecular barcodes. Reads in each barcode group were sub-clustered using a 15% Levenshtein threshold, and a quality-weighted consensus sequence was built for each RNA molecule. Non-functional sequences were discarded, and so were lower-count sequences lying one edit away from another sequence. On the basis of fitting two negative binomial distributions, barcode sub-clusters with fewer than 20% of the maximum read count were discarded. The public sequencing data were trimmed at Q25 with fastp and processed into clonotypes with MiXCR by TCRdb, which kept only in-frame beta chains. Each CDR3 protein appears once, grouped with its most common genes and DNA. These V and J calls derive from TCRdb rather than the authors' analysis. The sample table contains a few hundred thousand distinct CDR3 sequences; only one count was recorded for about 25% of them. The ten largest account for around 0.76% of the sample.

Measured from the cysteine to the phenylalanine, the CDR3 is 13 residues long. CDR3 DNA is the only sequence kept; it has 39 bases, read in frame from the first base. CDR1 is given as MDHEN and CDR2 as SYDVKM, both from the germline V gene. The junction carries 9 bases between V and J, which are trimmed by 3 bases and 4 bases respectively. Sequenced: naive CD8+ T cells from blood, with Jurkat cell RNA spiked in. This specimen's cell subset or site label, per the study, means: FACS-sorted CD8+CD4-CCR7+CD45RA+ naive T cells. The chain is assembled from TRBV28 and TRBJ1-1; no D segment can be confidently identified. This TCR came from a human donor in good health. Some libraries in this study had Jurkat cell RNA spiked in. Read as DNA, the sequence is TGTGCCAGCAGTTTGGCCCTGGGCACTGAAGCTTTCTTT. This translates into CASSLALGTEAFF.